These 3 T cell receptor beta chains were all obtained from the same sample, sequenced in a study of T cell responses to AZD1222 COVID-19 vaccine. Here immunoSEQ multiplex PCR was the method, and the copy in TCRdb shows in-frame clones only, minus some. The sample has tens of thousands of clones; 70% to 90% are singletons. Source: peripheral blood, taken on day 0 of AZD1222 vaccination. These receptors all stem from an adult in good health.

The chain recombines TRBV10-3 with TRBJ1-2, with 7 bases identical to TRBD1. V dropped 2 bases and J dropped 0; count of bases not matched to a gene: 12. Germline V lookup: CDR1 ENHRY, CDR2 SYGVKD. The CDR3 sequence is 18 residues long. CDR3 amino acids: CAISEAWDSHQSNYGYTF. CDR3 DNA sequence: TGTGCCATCAGTGAGGCCTGGGACAGCCACCAATCTAACTATGGCTACACCTTC.

This sequence joins TRBV25-1 and TRBJ1-1, with D hard to call. CDR3 length: 13 residues. V gave up 8 bases and J gave up 5 bases, with 15 bases separating them. Germline V CDR1 and CDR2: MGHDK, SYGVNS. The chain's CDR3 is CASSNPVGTEAFF. The CDR3 nucleotides read TGTGCCAGCTCAAACCCGGTGGGTACTGAAGCTTTCTTT.

The chain joins TRBV6-2 or TRBV6-3 to TRBJ1-5; TRBD1 matches 8 bases. The V and J ends lost 2 bases and 11 bases, in that order; junction bases with no gene match: 8. The CDR3 length is 14 residues. Germline V gene lookup returns CDR1 MNHEY and CDR2 SVGEGT. DNA for the CDR3: TGTGCCAGCAGTTACCTAACCACAGGGGGGGCCCAGCATTTT. This translates into CASSYLTTGGAQHF.